This TCR beta chain was recorded in a study of cytomegalovirus exposure and HLA in healthy donors. The V gene's germline CDR1 is SGHDT and CDR2 YYEEEE. V lost 0 bases and J 1 base, leaving 14 bases between the germline ends. The CDR3 contains 16 residues. The PCR used 60 Vbeta and 13 Jbeta primers. The table came from immunoSEQ multiplex PCR; TCRdb's copy has only in-frame clones and leaves some out. Seen here are around 180,000 clones, about 81% observed once, and the top ten hold less than 2%. With regard to this clone: The antigen is not known.

Study-level findings and limits: TCR beta chain V- and J-gene trimming was linked, in a later analysis, to a missense variant in DCLRE1C. Several of the most significant clusters appeared, in a later analysis, to be linked to common viral pathogens. Associated with cytomegalovirus, according to the listing, were 150 to 200 TCR beta chains.

Sample: PBMCs. The rearrangement links TRBV5-6 to TRBJ2-7, with D unclear. This sequence originates from a young man in good health and CMV-seronegative. The DNA for the CDR3 is TGTGCCAGCAGCTTGGCCGCGGCCACAATTTCCTACGAGCAGTACTTC. Amino acids: CASSLAAATISYEQYF.